Below, 29 T cell receptor beta chains from the same sample are listed, as sequenced in a study of control samples from healthy donors and cancer patients. The repertoire was sequenced with immunoSEQ multiplex PCR; TCRdb's copy has only in-frame clones and lacks some. Among approximately 120,000 clones listed, around 89% were seen once. Specimen: blood. The source of these receptors is a woman in her forties or fifties in good health.

DNA for the CDR3: TGCGCCAGCAACCCCGGGACGTTCGGGGCAGATACGCAGTATTTT. Amino acid sequence: CASNPGTFGADTQYF. V and J are TRBV5-1 and TRBJ2-3, with D possibly called TRBD1 or TRBD2 (5 bases each). The germline gives CDR1 SGHRS, CDR2 YFSETQ. Trimming shortened V by 6 bases and J by 4 bases, and 18 bases separated the two germline ends. The CDR3 has 15 residues.

The chain uses TRBV7-2 and TRBJ2-1, with D possibly matching TRBD2 (6 bases). CDR1 and CDR2 (germline): SGHTA, FQGNSA. Trimming pared 1 base from V and 4 bases from J, leaving 11 bases between. The CDR3 runs 15 residues. The CDR3: CASSLVMSGYNEQFF. For the CDR3, the DNA is TGTGCCAGCAGCTTAGTGATGAGCGGGTACAATGAGCAGTTCTTC.

The chain recombines TRBV2 with TRBJ1-6, with D possibly matching TRBD1 (5 bases). V lost 6 bases to trimming and J lost 3 bases, with 9 bases between them. This CDR3 spans 14 amino acids. CDR1 is SNHLY, CDR2 FYNNEI, per germline. The CDR3: CASRRDSYNSPLHF. CDR3 DNA: TGTGCCAGCAGACGAGACAGCTATAATTCACCCCTCCACTTT.

The J gene is TRBJ2-1, the V gene TRBV5-1, with D possibly being TRBD2 (5 bases). The CDR3 length is 15 residues. Germline V gene lookup returns CDR1 SGHRS and CDR2 YFSETQ. V lost 0 bases to trimming and J lost 5 bases, with 12 bases between them. DNA for the CDR3: TGCGCCAGCAGCTTGGGAGCGGTTGGCCACAATGAGCAGTTCTTC. This codes for CASSLGAVGHNEQFF.

As DNA, the CDR3 is TGTGCCAGCAGCTTATATAGGACAGGGTCTAATGAAAAACTGTTTTTT. Its protein is CASSLYRTGSNEKLFF. The chain joins TRBV13 to TRBJ1-4; 8 positions agree with TRBD1. J was trimmed by 3 bases and V by 2 bases; bases with no gene match: 5. In germline, CDR1 is PRHDT, CDR2 FYEKMQ (reference sequence). This CDR3 is 16 amino acids long. Filled out from reference TRBV13 and TRBJ1-4, the complete variable domain reads AAGVIQSPRHLIKEKRETATLKCYPIPRHDTVYWYQQGPGQDPQFLISFYEKMQSDKGSIPDRFSAQQFSDYHSELNMSSLELGDSALYFCASSLYRTGSNEKLFFGSGTQLSVL.

The genes are TRBV6-1 and TRBJ1-1; D remains unclear. The germline V gene encodes CDR1 MNHNS and CDR2 SASEGT. This CDR3 has 17 amino acids. The V gene lost 0 bases and the J gene lost 4 bases, with 18 bases spanning the gap. The chain's CDR3 is CASSEANFRGGPTEAFF. CDR3 DNA: TGTGCCAGCAGTGAAGCGAATTTTCGAGGAGGGCCCACTGAAGCTTTCTTT.

This clone was found many times. The chain is built from TRBV2 and TRBJ1-1, with D possibly matching TRBD1 (5 bases). The CDR3 totals 13 residues. Germline V gene sequence: CDR1 SNHLY, CDR2 FYNNEI. The germline V and J ends were trimmed by 4 bases and 8 bases, with 14 bases remaining between them. CDR3 bases: TGTGCCAGCAGTGCTGGGACGGACGGAGAAGCTTTCTTT. Translating gives CASSAGTDGEAFF.

CDR3 bases: TGTGCCAGTAGTATCCGGAAGGAAAACACTGAAGCTTTCTTT. Translation gives CASSIRKENTEAFF. J is TRBJ1-1 and V is TRBV19; unclear D gene. Germline assignment: CDR1 LNHDA and CDR2 SQIVND (reference sequence). With 3 bases removed from V and 2 bases from J, the gap between germline ends came to 10 bases. The CDR3 loop spans 14 amino acids.

This clone was seen once. The V call is TRBV6-2 or TRBV6-3, the J call TRBJ1-2; a possible D gene is TRBD1 (5 bases). The V gene's germline CDR1 is MNHEY and CDR2 SVGEGT. This CDR3 is built from 13 residues. V was cut by 4 bases and J by 4 bases, with 10 bases left in between. The CDR3 reads CASSSGNIYGYTF. The CDR3 region has the DNA TGTGCCAGCAGTTCAGGGAATATCTATGGCTACACCTTC.

The chain has TRBV12-3 or TRBV12-4 and TRBJ2-6; no definite D call. V was shortened by 1 base and J by 13 bases, with 8 bases between the two germline ends. The CDR3 extends over 12 amino acids. DNA for the CDR3: TGTGCCAGCAGTTTAGGTTTCGCGGTCCTGACTTTC. Translation: CASSLGFAVLTF.

V and J are TRBV6-2 or TRBV6-3 and TRBJ2-1; D not resolved. The germline V and J ends were trimmed by 6 bases and 0 bases, with 18 bases remaining between them. CDR1 and CDR2 (germline): MNHEY, SVGEGT. CDR3 length: 17 amino acids. DNA of the CDR3: TGTGCCAGCAGCGGCCCTCGGCCCGCTAGCTCCTACAATGAGCAGTTCTTC. This encodes CASSGPRPASSYNEQFF.

The rearrangement links TRBV29-1 to TRBJ1-2; tentative D call: TRBD1 (6 bases). This CDR3 is built from 13 residues. The germline V gene has CDR1 SQVTM and CDR2 ANQGSEA. Trimming shortened V by 3 bases and J by 4 bases, and 12 bases separated the two germline ends. CDR3 coding DNA: TGCAGCGTTGATCTCTCACAGGGCTATGGCTACACCTTC. Translating it yields CSVDLSQGYGYTF.

Written as DNA, the CDR3 is TGTGCCAGCAGCTTAGTACTAGCGGGAGGGGGTAACCGGGAGCTGTTTTTT. This codes for CASSLVLAGGGNRELFF. This chain links TRBV7-2 with TRBJ2-2; TRBD2 aligns across 13 bases. Germline CDR1 reads SGHTA; CDR2 reads FQGNSA. The ends lost 1 base at V and 9 bases at J; junction bases unmatched: 8. The CDR3 contains 17 residues.

V usage is TRBV12-3 or TRBV12-4 and J usage is TRBJ2-1; D remains unclear. This CDR3 has 13 amino acids. Trimming stripped 7 bases from V and 8 bases from J, with 15 bases between. CDR3 region: CASTDVAWDEQFF. The CDR3 DNA reads as TGTGCCAGCACGGACGTGGCCTGGGATGAGCAGTTCTTC.

The chain couples TRBV6-2 or TRBV6-3 to TRBJ2-7, with D unresolved. V was pared by 6 bases and J by 3 bases, with 6 bases between. CDR3 length equals 11 residues. CDR1 and CDR2 from the germline V gene are MNHEY and SVGEGT. The CDR3 nucleotides are TGTGCCAGCAGCGATTACTACGAGCAGTACGTC. This gives the protein CASSDYYEQYV.

V gene TRBV11-2 combines with J gene TRBJ1-2; 9 bases are a match to TRBD1. V was pared by 0 bases and J by 6 bases, with 5 bases of the junction left unmatched. CDR1 and CDR2 from the germline V gene are SGHAT and FQNNGV. The length of the CDR3 is 15 residues. Here the CDR3 reads CASSLEGDRANGYTF. DNA of the CDR3: TGTGCCAGCAGCTTAGAGGGGGACAGGGCCAATGGCTACACCTTC.

The CDR3 protein is CASSKGQVSSGANVLTF. The CDR3 DNA reads TGCGCCAGCAGCAAAGGACAGGTCAGCTCTGGGGCCAACGTCCTGACTTTC. V usage is TRBV5-1 and J usage is TRBJ2-6; 7 positions agree with TRBD1. V lost 4 bases to trimming and J lost 0 bases; unmatched junction nucleotides: 7. The germline V gene encodes CDR1 SGHRS and CDR2 YFSETQ. The CDR3 consists of 17 residues.

The chain employs TRBV5-5 and TRBJ1-2; D call uncertain. V was trimmed by 0 bases and J by 8 bases, leaving 5 bases between them. There are 11 residues in the CDR3. Germline V CDR1 and CDR2: SGHKS, YYEKEE (reference sequence). CDR3 DNA: TGTGCCAGCAGCTTGGGTGGCGGCTACACCTTC. This encodes CASSLGGGYTF.

The rearrangement links TRBV7-2 to TRBJ1-5; D call uncertain. CDR1 SGHTA and CDR2 FQGNSA come from the germline V gene. This CDR3 spans 13 amino acids. V lost 1 base and J 3 bases, leaving 4 bases between the germline ends. This CDR3 reads CASSLGNNQPQHF. In DNA, the CDR3 is TGTGCCAGCAGCTTAGGAAACAATCAGCCCCAGCATTTT.

Only one count was recorded for this clone. The chain uses TRBV2 and TRBJ2-1; weak D call: TRBD2 (6 bases). This CDR3 region has 13 residues. The germline V gene encodes CDR1 SNHLY and CDR2 FYNNEI. V lost 8 bases and J lost 7, with 15 bases in between. The CDR3 DNA sequence: TGTGCCAGCCTCTCAGGCGCGGGGAATGAGCAGTTCTTC. Protein product: CASLSGAGNEQFF.

The chain carries TRBV7-9 and TRBJ1-4; D remains ambiguous. V lost 5 bases, J lost 7 bases, and 14 bases lay in between. The CDR3 spans 14 residues. Germline lookup yields CDR1 SEHNR and CDR2 FQNEAQ (reference sequence). In DNA, the CDR3 is TGTGCCAGCAGCCGAGGCAGTGGAGCTGAAAAACTGTTTTTT. The encoded protein is CASSRGSGAEKLFF.

The chain joins TRBV27 to TRBJ1-1, with unresolved D. Germline V gene sequence: CDR1 MNHEY, CDR2 SMNVEV (reference sequence). Trimming took off 5 bases at V and 1 base at J, with 14 bases between the two ends. The CDR3 extends over 15 amino acids. CDR3 in DNA: TGTGCCAGCAGTGTGAGGAGGGTTAAGAACACTGAAGCTTTCTTT. This gives the protein CASSVRRVKNTEAFF.

The chain uses TRBV25-1 and TRBJ1-1; D unresolved. Trimming took 4 bases from V and 0 from J, leaving 6 bases between them. Germline loops: CDR1 MGHDK, CDR2 SYGVNS. The CDR3 totals 13 residues. CDR3 DNA sequence: TGTGCCAGCAGTGTGGCGGTGAACACTGAAGCTTTCTTT. Translation gives CASSVAVNTEAFF.

The rearrangement uses TRBV5-5 and TRBJ1-1, with unresolved D. Germline V gives CDR1 SGHKS, CDR2 YYEKEE (reference sequence). V lost 0 bases to trimming and J lost 1 base, with 7 bases between them. This CDR3 has 14 residues. The chain's CDR3 is CASSLAAANTEAFF. CDR3 DNA: TGTGCCAGCAGCTTGGCGGCGGCGAACACTGAAGCTTTCTTT. Full variable domain (outside the CDR3, taken from reference TRBV5-5 and TRBJ1-1): DAGVTQSPTHLIKTRGQQVTLRCSPISGHKSVSWYQQVLGQGPQFIFQYYEKEERGRGNFPDRFSARQFPNYSSELNVNALLLGDSALYLCASSLAAANTEAFFGQGTRLTVV.

V usage is TRBV7-9 and J usage is TRBJ2-7; D not resolved. This CDR3 region has 11 residues. Per germline, CDR1 SEHNR and CDR2 FQNEAQ (reference sequence). V shed 2 bases and J shed 4 bases, with 3 bases lying between them. The CDR3 bases are TGTGCCAGCAGCTTACTGTACGAGCAGTACTTC. It encodes CASSLLYEQYF.

The chain carries TRBV2 and TRBJ2-1; 7 bases fit TRBD2. Germline assignment: CDR1 SNHLY and CDR2 FYNNEI. V shed 3 bases, J shed 0 bases, and the junction held 11 bases outside the gene matches. CDR3 length: 18 amino acids. The CDR3 DNA reads as TGTGCCAGCAGTGACGCTAGCGGCCCAACCAACTCCTACAATGAGCAGTTCTTC. Its protein is CASSDASGPTNSYNEQFF.

The chain employs TRBV5-1 and TRBJ2-7, with D tentatively TRBD2 (6 bases). The CDR3 spans 15 residues. V shed 4 bases and J shed 2 bases, with 16 bases lying between them. Germline values: CDR1 SGHRS, CDR2 YFSETQ. The DNA of the CDR3 is TGCGCCAGCAGCCTCCTACCGGGAGCAGCCTACGAGCAGTACGTC. Translated, it gives CASSLLPGAAYEQYV.

V is TRBV5-1 and J is TRBJ2-1; no firm D call. CDR3 size: 13 residues. Deletions cut 3 bases from V and 3 bases from J, with 7 bases between. The germline V gene has CDR1 SGHRS and CDR2 YFSETQ. The CDR3 DNA reads TGCGCCAGCAGCTCGACGGACTACAATGAGCAGTTCTTC. Residues: CASSSTDYNEQFF.

The rearrangement joins TRBV5-8 to TRBJ2-3; 10 positions match TRBD2. V lost 4 bases to trimming and J lost 6 bases; unmatched junction nucleotides: 8. In germline, CDR1 is SGHTS, CDR2 YDEGEE. This CDR3 contains 15 residues. For the CDR3, the DNA is TGTGCCAGCAGCCCGCAAAGCGGGGGGGCGGATACGCAGTATTTT. This translates into CASSPQSGGADTQYF.